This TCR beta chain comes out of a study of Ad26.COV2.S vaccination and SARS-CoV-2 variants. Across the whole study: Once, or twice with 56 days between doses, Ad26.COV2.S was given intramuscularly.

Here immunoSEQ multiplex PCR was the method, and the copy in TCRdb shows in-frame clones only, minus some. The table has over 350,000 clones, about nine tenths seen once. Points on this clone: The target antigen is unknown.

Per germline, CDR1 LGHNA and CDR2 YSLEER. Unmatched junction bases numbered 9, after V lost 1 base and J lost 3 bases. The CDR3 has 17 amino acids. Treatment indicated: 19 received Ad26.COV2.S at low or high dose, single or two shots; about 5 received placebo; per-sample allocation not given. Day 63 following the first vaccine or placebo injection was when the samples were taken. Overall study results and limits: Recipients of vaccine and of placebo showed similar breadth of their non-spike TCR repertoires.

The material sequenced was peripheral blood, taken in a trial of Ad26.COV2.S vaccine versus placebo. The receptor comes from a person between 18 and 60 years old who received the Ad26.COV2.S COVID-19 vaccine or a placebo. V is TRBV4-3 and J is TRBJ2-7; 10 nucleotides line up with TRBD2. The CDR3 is CASSQVPVLAGIYEQYF. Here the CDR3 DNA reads TGCGCCAGCAGCCAAGTACCTGTACTAGCGGGGATCTACGAGCAGTACTTC.